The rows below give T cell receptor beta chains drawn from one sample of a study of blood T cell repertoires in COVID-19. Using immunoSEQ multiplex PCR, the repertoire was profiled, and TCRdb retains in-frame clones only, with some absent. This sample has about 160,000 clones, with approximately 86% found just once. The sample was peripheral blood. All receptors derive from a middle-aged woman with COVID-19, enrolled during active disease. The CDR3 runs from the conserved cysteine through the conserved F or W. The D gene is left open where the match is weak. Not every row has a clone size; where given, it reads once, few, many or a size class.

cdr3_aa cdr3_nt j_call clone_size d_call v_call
CASSKKRRGGEGSGYTF TGTGCCAGCAGCAAAAAACGGCGAGGGGGCGAGGGTAGTGGCTACACCTTC TRBJ1-2 once NA TRBV21-1
CASRAGTAAFTDTQYF TGTGCCAGCAGGGCCGGGACAGCCGCTTTCACAGATACGCAGTATTTT TRBJ2-3 NA TRBD1 TRBV5-5
CASSDAGRTGELFF TGTGCCAGCAGCGATGCGGGGCGCACCGGGGAGCTGTTTTTT TRBJ2-2 NA NA TRBV9
CASSSLSNVLTF TGTGCCAGCAGCTCCCTGTCCAACGTCCTGACTTTC TRBJ2-6 once NA TRBV7-2
CASSFGGVPLHF TGTGCCAGCAGTTTTGGGGGGGTGCCCCTCCACTTT TRBJ1-6 NA NA TRBV27
CASSTQGGARGQPQHF TGTGCCAGTAGTACCCAGGGCGGGGCGAGGGGTCAGCCCCAGCATTTT TRBJ1-5 NA NA TRBV19
CASSVAPGATGANVLTF TGTGCCAGCAGCGTAGCGCCGGGAGCGACTGGGGCCAACGTCCTGACTTTC TRBJ2-6 once NA TRBV9
CASSPGVTGELFF TGTGCCAGCTCACCAGGAGTCACCGGGGAGCTGTTTTTT TRBJ2-2 NA NA TRBV18
CASSHPDFVMQFF TGTGCCAGCAGCCACCCCGACTTTGTAATGCAGTTCTTC TRBJ2-1 NA NA TRBV5-4
CASSLSGGRDEKLFF TGTGCCAGCAGTTTATCCGGGGGAAGGGATGAAAAACTGTTTTTT TRBJ1-4 NA NA TRBV28
CASSLFGGSGNTIYF TGTGCCAGCAGTTTATTCGGTGGCTCTGGAAACACCATATATTTT TRBJ1-3 NA NA TRBV27
CASSAGSEADTQYF TGTGCCAGCAGTGCCGGTTCGGAGGCAGATACGCAGTATTTT TRBJ2-3 once NA TRBV6-6
CASTIAGSNEQFF TGTGCCAGCACGATAGCGGGTAGCAATGAGCAGTTCTTC TRBJ2-1 NA TRBD2 TRBV2
CSVKPGQTHNTEAFF TGCAGCGTAAAACCGGGACAGACACATAACACTGAAGCTTTCTTT TRBJ1-1 NA TRBD1 TRBV29-1
CAWGQTYGYTF TGCGCCTGGGGACAGACCTATGGCTACACCTTC TRBJ1-2 NA TRBD1 TRBV29-1
CATSLRAHDTQYF TGTGCCACCTCCTTGCGGGCCCACGATACGCAGTATTTT TRBJ2-3 NA NA TRBV24-1
CASSRTSGSREQYF TGTGCCAGCAGCAGGACTAGCGGGAGTCGCGAGCAGTACTTC TRBJ2-7 NA TRBD2 TRBV7-2
CASSLSDTQYF TGTGCCAGCAGTCTATCAGATACGCAGTATTTT TRBJ2-3 NA NA TRBV12-3/TRBV12-4
CATTLDNRGGYGYTF TGTGCCACCACCCTAGACAACAGGGGTGGCTATGGCTACACCTTC TRBJ1-2 NA TRBD1 TRBV15
CATTRGGPPNTEAFF TGTGCCACCACACGGGGAGGGCCGCCGAACACTGAAGCTTTCTTT TRBJ1-1 NA NA TRBV6-5
CAWSNTPLGGDDGYTF TGTGCCTGGAGCAATACTCCCTTGGGCGGGGATGATGGCTACACCTTC TRBJ1-2 NA NA TRBV30
CASLPPLGTGKLVAFF TGTGCCAGCCTCCCCCCCTTGGGGACAGGGAAGTTAGTGGCTTTCTTT TRBJ1-1 NA TRBD1 TRBV28
CASSLVSWLASDTQYF TGTGCCAGCAGCTTAGTATCCTGGCTAGCTTCAGATACGCAGTATTTT TRBJ2-3 NA NA TRBV11-2
CASSIEGGGGEGEQFF TGTGCCAGTAGTATTGAGGGCGGGGGCGGGGAGGGAGAGCAGTTCTTC TRBJ2-1 NA NA TRBV19
CASSEGTENYGYTF TGTGCCAGCAGTGAAGGGACAGAGAACTATGGCTACACCTTC TRBJ1-2 NA NA TRBV2
CASSMRGLPSGANVLTF TGCGCCAGCAGTATGAGGGGGTTACCCTCTGGGGCCAACGTCCTGACTTTC TRBJ2-6 once NA TRBV10-2
CASSELAGASTDTQYF TGTGCCAGCAGTGAACTAGCGGGAGCGTCCACAGATACGCAGTATTTT TRBJ2-3 NA TRBD2 TRBV2
CAISPGQGAGGTEAFF TGTGCCATCAGTCCGGGACAGGGGGCCGGGGGCACTGAAGCTTTCTTT TRBJ1-1 NA TRBD1 TRBV10-3
CASSLLTRVAVNTEAFF TGTGCCAGCAGCTTACTAACGCGGGTGGCGGTGAACACTGAAGCTTTCTTT TRBJ1-1 NA NA TRBV7-8
CASSSGSQREGEAFF TGTGCCAGCAGCTCCGGTTCGCAACGGGAAGGTGAAGCTTTCTTT TRBJ1-1 NA NA TRBV7-8
CASSSRQGHTGELFF TGTGCCAGCAGTTCACGACAGGGGCACACCGGGGAGCTGTTTTTT TRBJ2-2 once TRBD1 TRBV27
CASSLLRTGFYEQYF TGTGCCAGCAGCTTACTCAGGACAGGGTTCTACGAGCAGTACTTC TRBJ2-7 NA TRBD1 TRBV5-8
CASSPQGDYGYTF TGTGCCAGCAGTCCCCAGGGGGACTATGGCTACACCTTC TRBJ1-2 NA TRBD1 TRBV6-5
CASRSRGAGDNEQFF TGTGCCAGTCGTTCAAGAGGGGCAGGGGACAATGAGCAGTTCTTC TRBJ2-1 NA NA TRBV19
CASRNPGTGATNEKLFF TGTGCCAGTCGTAACCCCGGGACAGGGGCAACTAATGAAAAACTGTTTTTT TRBJ1-4 NA TRBD1 TRBV19
CAGCPYYGGMEQFF TGTGCCGGATGTCCCTACTACGGGGGGATGGAGCAGTTCTTC TRBJ2-1 NA TRBD2 TRBV27
CASKTTGGNYGHTF TGTGCCAGCAAGACGACAGGGGGTAACTATGGCCACACCTTC TRBJ1-2 NA TRBD1 TRBV6-5
CSAPRVRVETQYF TGCAGCGCCCCGAGGGTGCGGGTTGAGACCCAGTACTTC TRBJ2-5 NA NA TRBV29-1
CASSQGGLEFRYEQYF TGTGCCAGCAGCCAAGGCGGTCTAGAGTTCCGTTACGAGCAGTACTTC TRBJ2-7 NA NA TRBV4-2
CASSSLGGSSNEQFF TGTGCCAGCAGCTCGCTTGGCGGGAGTTCCAATGAGCAGTTCTTC TRBJ2-1 NA TRBD2 TRBV7-9
CATSANAPQETQYF TGTGCCACCAGTGCAAATGCGCCCCAAGAGACCCAGTACTTC TRBJ2-5 NA NA TRBV24-1
CASSYTGQGTEAFF TGTGCCAGCAGTTACACCGGACAGGGAACTGAAGCTTTCTTT TRBJ1-1 NA TRBD1 TRBV6-5
CASRRDRENSGANVLTF TGTGCCAGCAGGCGGGACAGGGAAAACTCTGGGGCCAACGTCCTGACTTTC TRBJ2-6 NA TRBD1 TRBV3-1/TRBV3-2
CASSLVQTRGYTF TGTGCCAGCAGCTTAGTTCAGACGAGGGGCTACACCTTC TRBJ1-2 NA NA TRBV11-2
CASKESWTGLQLFF TGTGCCAGCAAAGAAAGTTGGACAGGGTTACAACTGTTTTTT TRBJ1-4 NA TRBD1 TRBV6-5
CASSPGLAGGEQFF TGTGCCAGCAGCCCGGGACTAGCGGGGGGTGAGCAGTTCTTC TRBJ2-1 NA TRBD2 TRBV6-4
CASSLGVGEAQYF TGCGCCAGCAGCTTAGGGGTAGGAGAGGCCCAGTACTTC TRBJ2-5 NA NA TRBV5-1
CASSPRTDAYGYTF TGTGCCAGCAGCCCTCGGACAGACGCCTATGGCTACACCTTC TRBJ1-2 NA NA TRBV9
CASSFNNNSPLHF TGTGCCAGCAGCTTCAACAATAATTCACCCCTCCACTTT TRBJ1-6 NA NA TRBV7-2
CASSLSGTTGNTIYF TGTGCCAGCAGCCTCTCCGGGACAACTGGAAACACCATATATTTT TRBJ1-3 NA NA TRBV7-9
CASSYFQGYEQYF TGTGCCAGCAGTTACTTTCAGGGTTACGAGCAGTACTTC TRBJ2-7 NA NA TRBV6-6
CASSLGTGDVLTF TGTGCCAGCAGTTTGGGGACAGGCGACGTCCTGACTTTC TRBJ2-6 NA TRBD1 TRBV28
CAISESLTAFF TGTGCCATCAGTGAGTCTCTAACCGCTTTCTTT TRBJ1-1 few NA TRBV10-3
CASSFPTGGNEQFF TGTGCCAGCAGCTTCCCGACAGGGGGCAATGAGCAGTTCTTC TRBJ2-1 NA TRBD1 TRBV5-6
CSVAVGQETQYF TGCAGCGTTGCGGTTGGCCAAGAGACCCAGTACTTC TRBJ2-5 NA NA TRBV29-1
CASSLGYTTNEKLFF TGTGCCAGCAGCTTGGGCTATACAACTAATGAAAAACTGTTTTTT TRBJ1-4 NA NA TRBV5-6
CASSEQGSTEAFF TGTGCCAGCAGCGAACAGGGGTCAACTGAAGCTTTCTTT TRBJ1-1 few TRBD1 TRBV9